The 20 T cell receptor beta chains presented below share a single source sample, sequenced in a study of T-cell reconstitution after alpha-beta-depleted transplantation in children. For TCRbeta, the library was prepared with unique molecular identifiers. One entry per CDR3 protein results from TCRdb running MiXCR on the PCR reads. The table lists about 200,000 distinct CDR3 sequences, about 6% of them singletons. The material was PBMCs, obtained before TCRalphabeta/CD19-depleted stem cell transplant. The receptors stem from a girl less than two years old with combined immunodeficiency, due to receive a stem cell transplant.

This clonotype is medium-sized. The CDR3 spells CASSFRDSSYNEQFF. In nucleotides, the CDR3 is TGCGCCAGCAGCTTCAGGGACAGCTCCTACAATGAGCAGTTCTTC. The rearrangement links TRBV5-1 to TRBJ2-1; TRBD1 agrees at 7 bases. Trimming at V came to 2 bases and at J to 0 bases, leaving 2 bases not matched to a gene. Germline V gene data show CDR1 as SGHRS and CDR2 as YFSETQ. This CDR3 comprises 15 residues.

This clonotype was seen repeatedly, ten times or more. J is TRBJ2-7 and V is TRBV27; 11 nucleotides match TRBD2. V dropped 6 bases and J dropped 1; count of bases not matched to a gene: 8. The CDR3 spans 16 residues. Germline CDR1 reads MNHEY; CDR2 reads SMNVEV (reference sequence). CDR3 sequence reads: CASSRTSGLPSYEQYF. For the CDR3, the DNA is TGTGCCAGCAGCCGGACTAGCGGGCTCCCATCCTACGAGCAGTACTTC.

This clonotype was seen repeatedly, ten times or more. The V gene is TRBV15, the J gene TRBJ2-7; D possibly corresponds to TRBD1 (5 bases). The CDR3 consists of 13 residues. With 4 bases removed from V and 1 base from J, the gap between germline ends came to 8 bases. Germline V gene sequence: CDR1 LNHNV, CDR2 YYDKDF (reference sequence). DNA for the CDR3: TGTGCCACCAGCATAGACAGATCCTACGAGCAGTACTTC. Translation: CATSIDRSYEQYF.

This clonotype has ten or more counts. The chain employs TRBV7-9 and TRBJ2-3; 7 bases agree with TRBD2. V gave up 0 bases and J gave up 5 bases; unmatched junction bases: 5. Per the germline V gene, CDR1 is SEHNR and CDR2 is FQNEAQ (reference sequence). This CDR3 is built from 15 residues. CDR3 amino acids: CASSLAGGPGDTQYF. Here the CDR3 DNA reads TGTGCCAGCAGCTTAGCGGGAGGGCCGGGAGATACGCAGTATTTT.

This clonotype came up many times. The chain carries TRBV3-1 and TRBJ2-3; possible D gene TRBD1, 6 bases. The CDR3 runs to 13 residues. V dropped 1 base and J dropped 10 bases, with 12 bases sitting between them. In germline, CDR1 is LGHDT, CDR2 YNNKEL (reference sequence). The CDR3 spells CASSQGGGPPQYF. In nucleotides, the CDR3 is TGTGCCAGCAGCCAAGGTGGGGGCCCTCCGCAGTATTTT.

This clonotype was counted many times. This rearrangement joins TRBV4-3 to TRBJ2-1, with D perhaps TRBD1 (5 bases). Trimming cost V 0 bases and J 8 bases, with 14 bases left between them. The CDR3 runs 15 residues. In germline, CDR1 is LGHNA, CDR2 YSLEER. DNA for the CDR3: TGCGCCAGCAGCCAAGATTCGTACCAGGGTGATGAGCAGTTCTTC. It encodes CASSQDSYQGDEQFF.

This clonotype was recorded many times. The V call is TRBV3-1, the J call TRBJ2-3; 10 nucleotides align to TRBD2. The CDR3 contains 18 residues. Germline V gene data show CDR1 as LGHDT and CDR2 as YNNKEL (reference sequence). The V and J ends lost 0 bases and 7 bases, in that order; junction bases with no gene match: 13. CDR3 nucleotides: TGTGCCAGCAGCCAAGATCCTAGCGGGGGATATGGAAGTCATACGCAGTATTTT. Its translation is CASSQDPSGGYGSHTQYF.

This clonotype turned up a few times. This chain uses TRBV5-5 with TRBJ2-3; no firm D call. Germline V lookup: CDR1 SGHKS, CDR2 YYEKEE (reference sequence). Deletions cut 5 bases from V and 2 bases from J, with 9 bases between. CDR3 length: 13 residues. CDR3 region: CASRPDITDTQYF. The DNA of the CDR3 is TGTGCCAGCAGACCCGATATCACAGATACGCAGTATTTT.

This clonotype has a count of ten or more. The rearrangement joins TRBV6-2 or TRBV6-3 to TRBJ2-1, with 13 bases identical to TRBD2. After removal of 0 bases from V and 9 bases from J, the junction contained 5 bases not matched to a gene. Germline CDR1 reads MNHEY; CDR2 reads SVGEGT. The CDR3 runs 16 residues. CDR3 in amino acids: CASSYSLAGGPLEQFF. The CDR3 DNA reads TGTGCCAGCAGTTACTCACTAGCGGGGGGGCCTCTTGAGCAGTTCTTC.

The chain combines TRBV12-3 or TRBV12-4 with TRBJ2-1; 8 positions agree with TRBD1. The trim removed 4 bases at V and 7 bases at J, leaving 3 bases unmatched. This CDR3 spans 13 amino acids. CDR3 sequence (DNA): TGTGCCAGCAGTTCCTGGACAGGGAATGAGCAGTTCTTC. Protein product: CASSSWTGNEQFF.

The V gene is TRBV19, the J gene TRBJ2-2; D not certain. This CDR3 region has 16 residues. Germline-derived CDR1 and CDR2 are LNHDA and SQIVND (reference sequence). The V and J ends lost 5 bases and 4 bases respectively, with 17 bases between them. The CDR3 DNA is TGTGCCAGTAGTGGTTCGCGTCAGAAGTTCACCGGGGAGCTGTTTTTT. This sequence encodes CASSGSRQKFTGELFF.

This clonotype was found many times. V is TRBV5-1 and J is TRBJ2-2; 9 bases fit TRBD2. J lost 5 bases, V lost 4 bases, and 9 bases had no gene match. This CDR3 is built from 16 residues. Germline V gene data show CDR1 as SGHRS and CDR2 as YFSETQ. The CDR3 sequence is CASSRILAGKTGELFF. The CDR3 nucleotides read TGCGCCAGCAGCCGAATTCTAGCGGGGAAAACCGGGGAGCTGTTTTTT.

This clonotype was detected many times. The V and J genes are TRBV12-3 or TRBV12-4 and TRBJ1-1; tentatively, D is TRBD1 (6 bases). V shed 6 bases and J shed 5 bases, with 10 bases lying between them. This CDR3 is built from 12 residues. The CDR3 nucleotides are TGTGCCAGCAGCCACAGGGTAACTGAAGCTTTCTTT. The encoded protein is CASSHRVTEAFF.

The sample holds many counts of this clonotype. The CDR3 loop is CAITRLAESGGQETQYF. The CDR3 DNA follows: TGTGCCATCACTCGACTAGCGGAGAGTGGGGGCCAAGAGACCCAGTACTTC. The rearrangement joins TRBV10-3 to TRBJ2-5, with 9 bases identical to TRBD2. Germline V gene data show CDR1 as ENHRY and CDR2 as SYGVKD. CDR3 length: 17 residues. V shed 7 bases, J shed 1 base, and the junction held 13 bases outside the gene matches.

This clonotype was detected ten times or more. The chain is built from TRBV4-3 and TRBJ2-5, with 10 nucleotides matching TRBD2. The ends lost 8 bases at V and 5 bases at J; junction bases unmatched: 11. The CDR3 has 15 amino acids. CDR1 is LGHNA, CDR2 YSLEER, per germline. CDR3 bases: TGCGCCAGCTCCCTCTACTCTAGCGGGGGTGAGACCCAGTACTTC. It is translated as CASSLYSSGGETQYF.

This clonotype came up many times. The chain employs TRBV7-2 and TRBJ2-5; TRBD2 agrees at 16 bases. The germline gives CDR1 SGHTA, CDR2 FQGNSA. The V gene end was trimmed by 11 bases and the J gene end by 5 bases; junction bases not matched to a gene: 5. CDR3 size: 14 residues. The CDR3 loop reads CASRGLAGGETQYF. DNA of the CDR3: TGTGCCTCTCGGGGACTAGCGGGAGGGGAGACCCAGTACTTC.

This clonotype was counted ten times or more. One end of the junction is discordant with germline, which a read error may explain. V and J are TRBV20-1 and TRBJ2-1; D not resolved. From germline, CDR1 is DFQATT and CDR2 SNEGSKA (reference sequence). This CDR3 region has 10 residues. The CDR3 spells CSAGDNEQFF. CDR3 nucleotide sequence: TGCAGTGCTGGAGACAATGAGCAGTTCTTC.

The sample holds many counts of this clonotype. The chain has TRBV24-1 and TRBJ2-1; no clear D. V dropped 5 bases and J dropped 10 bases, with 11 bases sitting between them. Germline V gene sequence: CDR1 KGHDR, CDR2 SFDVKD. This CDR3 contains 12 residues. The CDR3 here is CATSGNDQEQFF. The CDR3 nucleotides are TGTGCCACCAGTGGTAATGATCAGGAGCAGTTCTTC.

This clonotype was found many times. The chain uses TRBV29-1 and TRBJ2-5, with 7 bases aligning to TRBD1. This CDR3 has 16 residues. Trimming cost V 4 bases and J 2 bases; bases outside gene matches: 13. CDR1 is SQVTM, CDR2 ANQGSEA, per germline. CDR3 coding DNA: TGCAGCGTTGTGCCAAGGGGGCTCTCCGAACAAGAGACCCAGTACTTC. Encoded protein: CSVVPRGLSEQETQYF.

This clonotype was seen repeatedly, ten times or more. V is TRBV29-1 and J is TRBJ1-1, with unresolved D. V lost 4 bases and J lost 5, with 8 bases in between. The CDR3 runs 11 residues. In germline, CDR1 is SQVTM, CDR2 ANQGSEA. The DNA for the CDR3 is TGCAGCGTTGGATTAGGGACTGAAGCTTTCTTT. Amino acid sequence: CSVGLGTEAFF. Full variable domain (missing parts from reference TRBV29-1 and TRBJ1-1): SAVISQKPSRDICQRGTSLTIQCQVDSQVTMMFWYRQQPGQSLTLIATANQGSEATYESGFVIDKFPISRPNLTFSTLTVSNMSPEDSSIYLCSVGLGTEAFFGQGTRLTVV.